Shown below are 24 T cell receptor beta chains from a single sample sequenced in a study of T-cell memory formation after mild COVID-19. TCRdb fed the 5' RACE reads into MiXCR, producing one record per CDR3 protein. Of around 500,000 distinct CDR3 sequences listed, 15% to 20% are singletons. The material sequenced was PBMCs or a T cell subset sorted from them (not recorded which). The origin of the receptors is an adult woman who had mild COVID-19 (a few samples of this study predate the infection). Cell type and time point are not known.

This chain joins TRBV12-3 or TRBV12-4 and TRBJ2-3, with a possible D match to TRBD1 (7 bases). The V end lost 6 bases, the J end lost 3 bases, and 16 bases lay between the germline ends. The CDR3 has 15 amino acids. This chain's CDR3 is CASSRRQGGTDTQYF. CDR3 DNA: TGTGCCAGCAGCCGTCGACAGGGAGGTACAGATACGCAGTATTTT.

This clonotype was seen ten or more times. This chain links TRBV7-3 with TRBJ2-3; 10 bases are shared with TRBD2. The CDR3 consists of 18 residues. CDR1 and CDR2 (germline): SGHTA, FQGTGA. V was pared by 2 bases and J by 1 base, with 9 bases of the junction left unmatched. CDR3 sequence (DNA): TGTGCCAGCAGCTTATTGGCTAGCGGGGGAGGCGGCACAGATACGCAGTATTTT. This translates into CASSLLASGGGGTDTQYF.

As concerns this clonotype: Lacking the conserved final phenylalanine or tryptophan, this CDR3 likely reflects a read error. The chain employs TRBV19 and TRBJ1-5; D is undetermined. V dropped 6 bases and J dropped 5 bases, with 23 bases sitting between them. Germline lookup yields CDR1 LNHDA and CDR2 SQIVND (reference sequence). CDR3 length: 17 residues. CDR3 sequence reads: CASSPRAWRRIHQPQHI. The CDR3 region has the DNA TGTGCCAGTAGCCCTCGAGCGTGGCGCAGGATCCATCAGCCCCAGCATATT.

CDR3 loop: CASSSFQGAGYGYTF. The CDR3 coding sequence is TGTGCCAGCAGTTCGTTCCAGGGGGCTGGCTATGGCTACACCTTC. This chain joins TRBV12-3 or TRBV12-4 and TRBJ1-2, with 8 bases matching TRBD1. This CDR3 has 15 amino acids. V dropped 4 bases and J dropped 4; count of bases not matched to a gene: 8.

There are many counts of this clonotype. The rearrangement links TRBV7-8 to TRBJ2-7; 9 bases map to TRBD1. J was trimmed by 0 bases and V by 5 bases; bases with no gene match: 11. The V gene's germline CDR1 is SGHVS and CDR2 FQNEAQ. The CDR3 spans 17 residues. The CDR3 is CASSPSEGGQGSYEQYF. CDR3 nucleotide sequence: TGTGCCAGCAGCCCGTCGGAAGGGGGACAGGGCTCCTACGAGCAGTACTTC. The full variable domain, completed using reference TRBV7-8 and TRBJ2-7, is GAGVSQSPRYKVAKRGQDVALRCDPISGHVSLFWYQQALGQGPEFLTYFQNEAQLDKSGLPSDRFFAERPEGSVSTLKIQRTQQEDSAVYLCASSPSEGGQGSYEQYFGPGTRLTVT.

The chain carries TRBV5-1 and TRBJ2-1; D not certain. Trimming took off 0 bases at V and 5 bases at J, with 6 bases between the two ends. Germline V gene sequence: CDR1 SGHRS, CDR2 YFSETQ. This CDR3 is built from 13 residues. The CDR3 region is CASSLVVDNEQFF. CDR3 bases: TGCGCCAGCAGCTTGGTAGTCGACAATGAGCAGTTCTTC.

This clonotype was seen more than once but under ten times. The V and J genes are TRBV5-1 and TRBJ1-1; D remains unclear. V lost 1 base and J lost 1, with 8 bases in between. The CDR3 sequence is 14 residues long. CDR1 is SGHRS, CDR2 YFSETQ, per germline. CDR3 DNA: TGCGCCAGCAGCTTGACGGCCGGGAACACTGAAGCTTTCTTT. Its translation is CASSLTAGNTEAFF. Full variable domain (missing parts from reference TRBV5-1 and TRBJ1-1): KAGVTQTPRYLIKTRGQQVTLSCSPISGHRSVSWYQQTPGQGLQFLFEYFSETQRNKGNFPGRFSGRQFSNSRSEMNVSTLELGDSALYLCASSLTAGNTEAFFGQGTRLTVV.

The CDR3 DNA reads TGTGCCAGCAGCCAGAGGACCACTAAAGAGACCCAGTACTTC. Its protein is CASSQRTTKETQYF. V gene TRBV11-2 combines with J gene TRBJ2-5, with D unclear. The V end was cut by 5 bases, the J end by 3 bases, with 13 bases between. This CDR3 spans 14 amino acids. Germline values: CDR1 SGHAT, CDR2 FQNNGV.

This clonotype was detected a few times. V usage is TRBV20-1 and J usage is TRBJ2-1, with 13 nucleotides matching TRBD2. The CDR3 consists of 19 residues. V lost 0 bases to trimming and J lost 9 bases; unmatched junction nucleotides: 17. Germline V gene data show CDR1 as DFQATT and CDR2 as SNEGSKA (reference sequence). The CDR3 here is CSARDPGLAGVSSWGEQFF. The CDR3 nucleotides read TGCAGTGCTAGAGATCCAGGACTAGCGGGAGTATCTTCTTGGGGTGAGCAGTTCTTC.

The chain recombines TRBV27 with TRBJ2-5; 9 bases are shared with TRBD1. Trimming removed 8 bases from V and 2 bases from J; junction bases left unmatched: 6. The CDR3 loop spans 14 amino acids. Germline CDR1 is MNHEY and CDR2 is SMNVEV (reference sequence). CDR3 DNA sequence: TGTGCCAGCCGCGGGACAGGGCTACAAGAGACCCAGTACTTC. Protein product: CASRGTGLQETQYF.

The chain carries TRBV7-2 and TRBJ2-7; possibly TRBD1 or TRBD2 for D (5 bases each). Between the trimmed V and J ends, which lost 3 bases and 6 bases, there was a span of 9 bases. Per the germline V gene, CDR1 is SGHTA and CDR2 is FQGNSA. The CDR3 contains 12 residues. The CDR3 region is CASSFPGAEQYF. In nucleotides, the CDR3 is TGTGCCAGCAGCTTCCCCGGGGCCGAGCAGTACTTC.

The V gene is TRBV19, the J gene TRBJ1-1; perhaps TRBD1 as D (5 bases). This CDR3 region has 14 residues. Germline CDR1 reads LNHDA; CDR2 reads SQIVND (reference sequence). V was shortened by 1 base and J by 4 bases, with 10 bases between the two germline ends. CDR3 protein: CASSIVPGRTEAFF. CDR3 DNA: TGTGCCAGTAGTATAGTTCCGGGGCGCACTGAAGCTTTCTTT.

The chain has TRBV5-6 and TRBJ1-2; 7 bases match TRBD1. This CDR3 comprises 13 residues. Germline values: CDR1 SGHDT, CDR2 YYEEEE. V shed 4 bases, J shed 8 bases, and the junction held 8 bases outside the gene matches. The CDR3 DNA sequence: TGTGCCAGCAGCCCAGACAGGGTGCGGGGCTACACCTTC. Its protein is CASSPDRVRGYTF.

This clonotype turned up a few times. The chain recombines TRBV6-1 with TRBJ1-2; tentatively, D is TRBD1 (5 bases). This CDR3 spans 13 amino acids. CDR1 is MNHNS and CDR2 is SASEGT in the germline V gene. V was cut by 8 bases and J by 4 bases, with 14 bases left in between. In DNA, the CDR3 is TGTGCCAGCGAAGGAGCCAGGGCCTATGGCTACACCTTC. This gives the protein CASEGARAYGYTF.

The chain joins TRBV24-1 to TRBJ1-1, with 7 bases aligning to TRBD1. The V gene end was trimmed by 3 bases and the J gene end by 7 bases; junction bases not matched to a gene: 7. The CDR3 covers 14 residues. Per the germline V gene, CDR1 is KGHDR and CDR2 is SFDVKD. CDR3 sequence reads: CATSDDRVGSEAFF. CDR3 coding DNA: TGTGCCACCAGTGATGACAGGGTCGGAAGTGAAGCTTTCTTT.

At least ten counts were recorded for this clonotype. Its ends do not fully match the called genes, so a read error is possible. The chain's CDR3 is CSALGAQLLIF. The CDR3 DNA follows: TGCAGTGCTCTCGGGGCCCAATTACTAATCTTT. The chain is built from TRBV20-1 and TRBJ1-1; tentative D call: TRBD1 (5 bases). Per the germline V gene, CDR1 is DFQATT and CDR2 is SNEGSKA (reference sequence). The CDR3 spans 11 residues.

The rearrangement joins TRBV6-2 or TRBV6-3 to TRBJ2-7; 10 positions agree with TRBD2. Losses at the gene ends were 7 bases for V and 7 bases for J; bases not matched to a gene: 16. Germline CDR1 MNHEY, CDR2 SVGEGT. The CDR3 consists of 16 residues. The CDR3 nucleotides read TGTGCCAGCAACATTCTAGAGCGGGAGGGCCCGGAGGAGCAGTACTTC. Translating gives CASNILEREGPEEQYF.

The V gene is TRBV3-1, the J gene TRBJ2-1, with a possible D match to TRBD1 (5 bases). The germline gives CDR1 LGHDT, CDR2 YNNKEL (reference sequence). The ends were cut back, 2 bases at V and 13 bases at J, with 12 bases in the middle. The CDR3 has 12 residues. DNA for the CDR3: TGTGCCAGCAGCCAACCCACAGGCGCTCAGTTCTTC. It codes for CASSQPTGAQFF.

The genes are TRBV12-3 or TRBV12-4 and TRBJ1-1, with D unresolved. V lost 3 bases, J lost 7 bases, and 9 bases lay in between. The CDR3 runs to 12 residues. CDR3 region: CASSFRQVEAFF. The CDR3 nucleotides are TGTGCCAGCAGTTTCAGGCAGGTTGAAGCTTTCTTT.

The chain combines TRBV9 with TRBJ1-1, with D possibly matching TRBD1 (5 bases). The CDR3 has 14 amino acids. The germline V gene has CDR1 SGDLS and CDR2 YYNGEE. Trimming took 6 bases from V and 2 from J, leaving 14 bases between them. The CDR3 sequence: CASNRAGANTEAFF. CDR3 coding DNA: TGTGCCAGCAACCGGGCCGGGGCCAACACTGAAGCTTTCTTT. The whole variable domain, filled in from reference TRBV9 and TRBJ1-1, reads DSGVTQTPKHLITATGQRVTLRCSPRSGDLSVYWYQQSLDQGLQFLIQYYNGEERAKGNILERFSAQQFPDLHSELNLSSLELGDSALYFCASNRAGANTEAFFGQGTRLTVV.

This chain links TRBV20-1 with TRBJ1-5, with D unclear. The V and J ends lost 3 bases and 0 bases respectively, with 6 bases between them. Germline loops: CDR1 DFQATT, CDR2 SNEGSKA (reference sequence). The CDR3 is made up of 13 amino acids. The CDR3 DNA is TGCAGTGCTAGCGCGGATAGCAATCAGCCCCAGCATTTT. This translates into CSASADSNQPQHF.

This clonotype has a handful of counts. J is TRBJ2-1 and V is TRBV13; 7 bases line up with TRBD2. The germline gives CDR1 PRHDT, CDR2 FYEKMQ (reference sequence). After removal of 1 base from V and 5 bases from J, the junction contained 5 bases not matched to a gene. The CDR3 covers 15 residues. CDR3: CASSLDPRGDNEQFF. The DNA for the CDR3 is TGTGCCAGCAGCTTAGACCCTCGGGGGGACAATGAGCAGTTCTTC.

CDR3 sequence (DNA): TGTGCCAGCATCGGGGCAGGGTACACTGAAGCTTTCTTT. This encodes CASIGAGYTEAFF. The chain combines TRBV25-1 with TRBJ1-1; a weak D match, TRBD1 (5 bases). V shed 7 bases and J shed 3 bases, with 12 bases lying between them. Germline V gene lookup returns CDR1 MGHDK and CDR2 SYGVNS. CDR3 length: 13 amino acids.

This clonotype has a handful of counts. The chain uses TRBV25-1 and TRBJ2-3, with D possibly TRBD1 on 6 matching bases. The V gene lost 3 bases and the J gene lost 2 bases, with 12 bases spanning the gap. Germline CDR1 MGHDK, CDR2 SYGVNS. CDR3 length equals 15 residues. CDR3 protein: CASSDGRGNTDTQYF. The CDR3 DNA sequence: TGTGCCAGCAGTGACGGCAGGGGAAACACAGATACGCAGTATTTT.